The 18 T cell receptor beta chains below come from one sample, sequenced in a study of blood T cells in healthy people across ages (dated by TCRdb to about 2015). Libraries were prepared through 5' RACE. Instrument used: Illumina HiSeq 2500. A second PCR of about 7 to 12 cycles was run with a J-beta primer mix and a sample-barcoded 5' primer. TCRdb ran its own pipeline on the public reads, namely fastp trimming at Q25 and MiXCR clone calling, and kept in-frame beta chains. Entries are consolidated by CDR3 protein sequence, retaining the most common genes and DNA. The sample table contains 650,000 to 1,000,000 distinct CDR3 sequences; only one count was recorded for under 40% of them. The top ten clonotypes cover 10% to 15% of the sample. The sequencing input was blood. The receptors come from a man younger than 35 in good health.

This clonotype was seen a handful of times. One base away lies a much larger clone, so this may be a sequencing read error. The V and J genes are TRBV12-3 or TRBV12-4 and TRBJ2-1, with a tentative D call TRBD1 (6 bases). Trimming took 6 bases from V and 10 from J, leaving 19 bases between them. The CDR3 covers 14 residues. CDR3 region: CASSPTGSSYEQFF. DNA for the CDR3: TGTGCCAGCAGCCCAACAGGGAGCTCCTACGAGCAGTTCTTC.

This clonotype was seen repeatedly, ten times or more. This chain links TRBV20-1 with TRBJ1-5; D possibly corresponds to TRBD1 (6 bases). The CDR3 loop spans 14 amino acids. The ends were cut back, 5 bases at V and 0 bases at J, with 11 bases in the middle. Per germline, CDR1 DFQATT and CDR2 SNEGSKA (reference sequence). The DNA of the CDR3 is TGCAGTGCTGGGGGACAACTTAGCAATCAGCCCCAGCATTTT. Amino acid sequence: CSAGGQLSNQPQHF.

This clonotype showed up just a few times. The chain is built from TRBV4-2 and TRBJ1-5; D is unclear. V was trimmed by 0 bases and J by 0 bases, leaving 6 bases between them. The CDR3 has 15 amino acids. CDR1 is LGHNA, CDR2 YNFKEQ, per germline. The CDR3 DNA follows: TGTGCCAGCAGCCAAGATCCTTATAGCAATCAGCCCCAGCATTTT. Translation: CASSQDPYSNQPQHF.

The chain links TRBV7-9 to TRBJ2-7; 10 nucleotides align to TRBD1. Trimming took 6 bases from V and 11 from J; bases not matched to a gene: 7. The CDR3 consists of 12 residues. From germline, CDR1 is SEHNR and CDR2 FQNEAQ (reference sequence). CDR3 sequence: CASREAGTGEYF. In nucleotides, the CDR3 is TGTGCCAGCAGAGAAGCCGGGACAGGGGAGTACTTC.

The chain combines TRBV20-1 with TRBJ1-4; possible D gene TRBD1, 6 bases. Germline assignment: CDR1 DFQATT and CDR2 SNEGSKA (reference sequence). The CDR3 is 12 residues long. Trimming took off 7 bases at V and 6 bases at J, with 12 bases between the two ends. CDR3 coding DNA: TGCAGTGTACAGGGCCCCTATGAAAAACTGTTTTTT. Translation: CSVQGPYEKLFF.

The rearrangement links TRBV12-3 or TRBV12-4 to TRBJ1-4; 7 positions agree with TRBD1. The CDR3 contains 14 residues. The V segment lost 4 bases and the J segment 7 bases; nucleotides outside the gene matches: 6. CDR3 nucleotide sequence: TGTGCCAGCAGTTCCCGACAGGGCGGTGAAAAACTGTTTTTT. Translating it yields CASSSRQGGEKLFF.

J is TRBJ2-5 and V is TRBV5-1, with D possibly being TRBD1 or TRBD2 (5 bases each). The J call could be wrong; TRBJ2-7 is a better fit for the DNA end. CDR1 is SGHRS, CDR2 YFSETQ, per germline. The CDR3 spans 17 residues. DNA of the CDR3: TGCGCCAGCAGTGCGGACACGGAACCTCTAGGGACGTCCGAGCAGTACTTC. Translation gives CASSADTEPLGTSEQYF.

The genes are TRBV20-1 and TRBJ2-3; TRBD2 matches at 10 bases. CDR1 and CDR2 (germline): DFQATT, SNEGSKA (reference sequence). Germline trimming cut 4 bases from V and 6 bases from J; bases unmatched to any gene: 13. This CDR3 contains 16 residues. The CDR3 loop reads CSATSGGPFDIDTQYF. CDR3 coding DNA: TGCAGTGCTACTAGCGGGGGCCCTTTTGACATTGATACGCAGTATTTT.

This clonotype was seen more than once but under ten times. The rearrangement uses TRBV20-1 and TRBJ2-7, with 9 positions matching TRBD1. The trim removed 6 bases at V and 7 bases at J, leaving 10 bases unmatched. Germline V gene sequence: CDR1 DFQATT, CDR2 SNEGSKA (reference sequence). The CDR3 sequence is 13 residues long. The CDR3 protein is CSANPDRGNEQYF. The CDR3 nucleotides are TGCAGTGCCAATCCGGACAGGGGTAATGAGCAGTACTTC.

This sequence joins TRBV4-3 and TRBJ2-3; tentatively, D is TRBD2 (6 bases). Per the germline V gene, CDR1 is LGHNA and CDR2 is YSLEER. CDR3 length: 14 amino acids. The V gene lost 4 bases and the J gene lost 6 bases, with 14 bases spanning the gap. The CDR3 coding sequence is TGCGCCAGCAGCCTCGGGACTTCAGTGGATACGCAGTATTTT. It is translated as CASSLGTSVDTQYF.

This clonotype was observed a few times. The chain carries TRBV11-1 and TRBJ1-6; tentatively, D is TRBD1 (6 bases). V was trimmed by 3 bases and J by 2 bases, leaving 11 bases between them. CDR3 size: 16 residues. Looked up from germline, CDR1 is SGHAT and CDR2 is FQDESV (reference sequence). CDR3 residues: CASSFSGDTYNSPLHF. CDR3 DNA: TGTGCCAGCAGCTTTTCTGGGGACACCTATAATTCACCCCTCCACTTT. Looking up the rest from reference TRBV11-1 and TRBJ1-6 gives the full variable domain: EAEVAQSPRYKITEKSQAVAFWCDPISGHATLYWYRQILGQGPELLVQFQDESVVDDSQLPKDRFSAERLKGVDSTLKIQPAELGDSAMYLCASSFSGDTYNSPLHFGNGTRLTVT.

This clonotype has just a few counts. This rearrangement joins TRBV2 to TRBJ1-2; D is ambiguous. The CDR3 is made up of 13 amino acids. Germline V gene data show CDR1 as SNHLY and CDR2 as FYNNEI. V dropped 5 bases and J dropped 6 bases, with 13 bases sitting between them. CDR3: CASSPTRDDGYTF. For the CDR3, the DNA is TGTGCCAGCAGTCCCACGCGAGATGATGGCTACACCTTC.

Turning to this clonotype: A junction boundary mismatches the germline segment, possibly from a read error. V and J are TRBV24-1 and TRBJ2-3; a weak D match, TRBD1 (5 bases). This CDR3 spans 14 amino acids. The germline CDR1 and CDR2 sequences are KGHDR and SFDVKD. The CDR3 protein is CATSDAGITDTRYF. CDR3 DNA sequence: TGTGCCACCAGTGACGCAGGGATCACAGATACGCGGTATTTT.

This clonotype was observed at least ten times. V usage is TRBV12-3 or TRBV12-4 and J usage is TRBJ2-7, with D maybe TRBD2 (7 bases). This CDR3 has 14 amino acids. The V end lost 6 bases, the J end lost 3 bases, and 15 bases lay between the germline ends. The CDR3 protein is CASREGGGFYEQYF. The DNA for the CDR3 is TGTGCCAGCAGGGAGGGCGGGGGCTTCTACGAGCAGTACTTC.

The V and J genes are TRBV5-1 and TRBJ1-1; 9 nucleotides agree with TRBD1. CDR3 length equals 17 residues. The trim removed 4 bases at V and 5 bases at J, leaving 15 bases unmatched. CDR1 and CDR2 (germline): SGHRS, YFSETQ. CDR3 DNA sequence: TGCGCCAGCAGCCCCAGGGACCCGGGACAGGGCGTGACTGAAGCTTTCTTT. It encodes CASSPRDPGQGVTEAFF.

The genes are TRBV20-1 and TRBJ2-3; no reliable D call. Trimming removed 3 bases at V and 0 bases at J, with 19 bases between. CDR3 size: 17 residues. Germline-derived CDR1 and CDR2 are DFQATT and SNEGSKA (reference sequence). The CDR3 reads CSARVRTLILSTDTQYF. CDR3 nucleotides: TGCAGTGCTAGGGTTCGGACCCTGATACTCAGCACAGATACGCAGTATTTT.

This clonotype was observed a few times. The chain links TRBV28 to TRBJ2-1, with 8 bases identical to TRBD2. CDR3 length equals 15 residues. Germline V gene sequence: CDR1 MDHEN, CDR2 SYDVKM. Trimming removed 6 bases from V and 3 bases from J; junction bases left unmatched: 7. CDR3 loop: CASSHRGGGYNEQFF. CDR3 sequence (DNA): TGTGCCAGCAGCCACCGGGGGGGCGGCTACAATGAGCAGTTCTTC.

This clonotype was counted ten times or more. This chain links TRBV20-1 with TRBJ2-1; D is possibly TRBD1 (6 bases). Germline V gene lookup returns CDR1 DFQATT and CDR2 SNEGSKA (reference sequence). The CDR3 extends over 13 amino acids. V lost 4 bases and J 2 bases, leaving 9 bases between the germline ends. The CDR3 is CSATGTTYNEQFF. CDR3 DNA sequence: TGCAGTGCTACCGGGACAACCTACAATGAGCAGTTCTTC.